The sequence of this T cell receptor beta chain was determined in a study of early T cells in non-severe SARS-CoV-2 infection. Unique molecular identifier tags were affixed to discrete cDNA molecules. Each CDR3 protein gets one entry after TCRdb re-called the 5' RACE reads with MiXCR. The data contain tens of thousands of distinct CDR3 sequences, under 15% of them singletons. The CDR3 runs to 14 residues. The junction had 10 bases not matched to a gene; V was cut back by 7 bases and J by 8 bases. From germline, CDR1 is LNHDA and CDR2 SQIVND (reference sequence). Details on this clonotype: Antigen: not known.

Overall study results and limits: Using VDJdb, the matching emphasized anti-spike CD8 responses while missing private and CD4 specificities.

This chain joins TRBV19 and TRBJ1-2; 10 bases match TRBD1. This specimen was whole blood, taken at baseline. This clonotype originated in an adult who was a healthcare worker with PCR-confirmed SARS-CoV-2 infection or an uninfected control (not recorded which). The CDR3 here is CASTDPTGGAGYTF. The CDR3, as DNA: TGTGCCAGTACCGACCCGACAGGGGGCGCGGGCTACACCTTC.